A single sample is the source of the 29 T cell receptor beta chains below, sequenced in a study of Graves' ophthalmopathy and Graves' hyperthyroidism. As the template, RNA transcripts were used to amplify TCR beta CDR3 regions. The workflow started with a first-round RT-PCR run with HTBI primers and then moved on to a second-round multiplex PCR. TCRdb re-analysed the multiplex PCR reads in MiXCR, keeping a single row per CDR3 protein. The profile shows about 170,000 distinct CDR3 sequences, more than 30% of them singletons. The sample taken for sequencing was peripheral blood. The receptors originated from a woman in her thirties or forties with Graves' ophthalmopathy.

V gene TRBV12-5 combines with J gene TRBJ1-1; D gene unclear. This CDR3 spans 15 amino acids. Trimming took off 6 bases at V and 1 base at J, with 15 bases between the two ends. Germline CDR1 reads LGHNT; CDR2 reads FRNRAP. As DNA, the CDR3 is TGTGCTAGTGGCTCGCCCCCGATAGGGAACACTGAAGCTTTCTTT. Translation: CASGSPPIGNTEAFF.

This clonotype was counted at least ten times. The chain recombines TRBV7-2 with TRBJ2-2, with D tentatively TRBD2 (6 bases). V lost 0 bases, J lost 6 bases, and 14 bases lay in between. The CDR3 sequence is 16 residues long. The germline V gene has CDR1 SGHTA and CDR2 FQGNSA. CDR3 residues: CASSLAPGVGSGELFF. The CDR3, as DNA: TGTGCCAGCAGCTTAGCTCCGGGAGTGGGCTCCGGGGAGCTGTTTTTT.

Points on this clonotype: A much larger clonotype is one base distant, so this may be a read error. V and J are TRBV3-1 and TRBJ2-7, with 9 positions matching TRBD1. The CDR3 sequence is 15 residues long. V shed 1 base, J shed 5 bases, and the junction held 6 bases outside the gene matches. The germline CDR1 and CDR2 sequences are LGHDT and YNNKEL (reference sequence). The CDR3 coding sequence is TGTGCCAGCAGCCAAGGGCGGACAGGGGTGAACGAGCAGTACTTC. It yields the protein CASSQGRTGVNEQYF.

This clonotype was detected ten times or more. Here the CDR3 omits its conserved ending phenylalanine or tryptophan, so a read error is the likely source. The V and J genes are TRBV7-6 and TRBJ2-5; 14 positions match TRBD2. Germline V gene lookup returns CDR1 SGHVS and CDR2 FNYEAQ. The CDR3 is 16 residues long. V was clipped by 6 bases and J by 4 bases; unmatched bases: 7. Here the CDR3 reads CASRNRLAGGGETQYL. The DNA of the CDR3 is TGTGCCAGCAGAAACCGACTAGCGGGAGGGGGAGAGACCCAGTACCTC.

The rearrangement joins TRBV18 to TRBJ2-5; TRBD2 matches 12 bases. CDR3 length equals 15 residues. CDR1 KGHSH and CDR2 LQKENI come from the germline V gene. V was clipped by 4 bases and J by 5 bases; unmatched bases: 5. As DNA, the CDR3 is TGTGCCAGCTCACGACTAGCGGGAGATCGTGAGACCCAGTACTTC. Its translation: CASSRLAGDRETQYF. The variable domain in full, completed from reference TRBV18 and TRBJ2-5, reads NAGVMQNPRHLVRRRGQEARLRCSPMKGHSHVYWYRQLPEEGLKFMVYLQKENIIDESGMPKERFSAEFPKEGPSILRIQQVVRGDSAAYFCASSRLAGDRETQYFGPGTRLLVL.

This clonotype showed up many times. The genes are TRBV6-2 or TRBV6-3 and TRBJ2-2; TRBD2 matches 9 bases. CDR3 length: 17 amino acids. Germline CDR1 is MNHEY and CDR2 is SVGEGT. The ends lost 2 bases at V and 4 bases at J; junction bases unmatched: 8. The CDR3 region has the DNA TGTGCCAGCAGTTACGGACTAGCGATACCCCCCACCGGGGAGCTGTTTTTT. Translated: CASSYGLAIPPTGELFF.

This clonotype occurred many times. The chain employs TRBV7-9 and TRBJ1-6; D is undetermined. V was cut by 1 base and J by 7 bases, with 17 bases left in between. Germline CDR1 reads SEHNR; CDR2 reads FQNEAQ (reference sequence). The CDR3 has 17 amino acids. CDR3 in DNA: TGTGCCAGCAGCTTAGATAGGAACGGACTGGGAAATTCACCCCTCCACTTT. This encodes CASSLDRNGLGNSPLHF.

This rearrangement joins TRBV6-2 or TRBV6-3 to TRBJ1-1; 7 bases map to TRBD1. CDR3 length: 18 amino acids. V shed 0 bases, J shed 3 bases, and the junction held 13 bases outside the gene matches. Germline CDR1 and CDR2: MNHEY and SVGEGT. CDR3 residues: CASSYSILGTDAYTEAFF. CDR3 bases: TGTGCCAGCAGTTACTCAATACTCGGGACAGATGCGTACACTGAAGCTTTCTTT.

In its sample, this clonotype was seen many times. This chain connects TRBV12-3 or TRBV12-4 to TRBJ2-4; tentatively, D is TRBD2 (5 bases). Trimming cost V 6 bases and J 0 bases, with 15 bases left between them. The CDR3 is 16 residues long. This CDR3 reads CASSSPDWRAKNIQYF. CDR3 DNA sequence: TGTGCCAGCAGCTCCCCGGACTGGCGAGCCAAAAACATTCAGTACTTC.

The CDR3 is CATKFNTEAFF. Here the CDR3 DNA reads TGTGCCACCAAGTTTAACACTGAAGCTTTCTTT. V and J are TRBV12-3 or TRBV12-4 and TRBJ1-1, with no clear D. The CDR3 extends over 11 amino acids. Trimming took 10 bases from V and 2 from J, leaving 8 bases between them.

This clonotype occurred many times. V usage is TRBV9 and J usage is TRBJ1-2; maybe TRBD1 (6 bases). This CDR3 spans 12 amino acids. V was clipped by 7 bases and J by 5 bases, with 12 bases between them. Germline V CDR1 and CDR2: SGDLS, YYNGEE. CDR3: CASSKGVYGYTF. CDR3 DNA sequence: TGTGCCAGCTCCAAGGGGGTGTATGGCTACACCTTC.

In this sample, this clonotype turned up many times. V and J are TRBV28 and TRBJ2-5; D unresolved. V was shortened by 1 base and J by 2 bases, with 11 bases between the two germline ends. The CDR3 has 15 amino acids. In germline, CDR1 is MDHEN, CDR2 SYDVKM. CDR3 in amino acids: CASSLSAGNQETQYF. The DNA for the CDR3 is TGTGCCAGCAGTTTATCTGCAGGAAATCAAGAGACCCAGTACTTC.

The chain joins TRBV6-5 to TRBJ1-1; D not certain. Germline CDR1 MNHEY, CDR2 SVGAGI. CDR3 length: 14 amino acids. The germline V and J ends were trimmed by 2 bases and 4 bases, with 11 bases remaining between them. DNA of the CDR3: TGTGCCAGCAGTTACGGGGTTTTGAGCACTGAAGCTTTCTTT. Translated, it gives CASSYGVLSTEAFF.

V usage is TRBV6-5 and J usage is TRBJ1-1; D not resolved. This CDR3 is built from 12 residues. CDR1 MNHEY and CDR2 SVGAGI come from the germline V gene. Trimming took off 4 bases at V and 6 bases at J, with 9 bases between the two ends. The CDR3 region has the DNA TGTGCCAGCAGTTCCGCTAACGCTGAAGCTTTCTTT. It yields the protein CASSSANAEAFF.

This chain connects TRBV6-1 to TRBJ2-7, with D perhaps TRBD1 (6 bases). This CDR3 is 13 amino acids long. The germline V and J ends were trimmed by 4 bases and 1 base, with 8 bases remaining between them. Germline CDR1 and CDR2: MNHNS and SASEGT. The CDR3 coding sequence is TGTGCCAGCAGTGGGACAGTGTCCTACGAGCAGTACTTC. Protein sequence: CASSGTVSYEQYF.

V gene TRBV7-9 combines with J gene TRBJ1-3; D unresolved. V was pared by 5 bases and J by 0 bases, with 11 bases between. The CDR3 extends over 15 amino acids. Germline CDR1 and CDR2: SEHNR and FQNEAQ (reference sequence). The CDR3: CASSLYKTSGNTIYF. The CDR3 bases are TGTGCCAGCAGCCTTTATAAAACCTCTGGAAACACCATATATTTT.

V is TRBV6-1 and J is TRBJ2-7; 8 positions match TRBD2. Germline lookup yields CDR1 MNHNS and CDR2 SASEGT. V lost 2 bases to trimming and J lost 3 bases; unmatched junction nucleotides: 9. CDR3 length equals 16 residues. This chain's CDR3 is CASSEPIREGIYEQYF. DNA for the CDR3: TGTGCCAGCAGTGAACCAATTCGGGAGGGAATCTACGAGCAGTACTTC.

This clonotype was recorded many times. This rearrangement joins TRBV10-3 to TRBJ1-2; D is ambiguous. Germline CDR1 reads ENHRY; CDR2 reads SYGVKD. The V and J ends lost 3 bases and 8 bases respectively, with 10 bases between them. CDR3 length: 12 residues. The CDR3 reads CAISDRTEGYTF. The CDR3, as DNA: TGTGCCATCAGTGACAGGACGGAGGGCTACACCTTC.

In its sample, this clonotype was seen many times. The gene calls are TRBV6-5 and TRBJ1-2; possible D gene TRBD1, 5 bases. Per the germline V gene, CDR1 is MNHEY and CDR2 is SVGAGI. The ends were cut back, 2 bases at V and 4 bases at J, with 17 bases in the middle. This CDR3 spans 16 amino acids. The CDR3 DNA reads TGTGCCAGCAGTTACGTGGGTGTGGGCAGGGCCTATGGCTACACCTTC. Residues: CASSYVGVGRAYGYTF.

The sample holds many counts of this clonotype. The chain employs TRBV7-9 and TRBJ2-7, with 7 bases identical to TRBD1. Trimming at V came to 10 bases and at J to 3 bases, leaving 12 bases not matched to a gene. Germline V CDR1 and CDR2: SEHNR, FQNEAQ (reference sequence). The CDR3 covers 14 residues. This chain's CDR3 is CATLTSGTVYEQYF. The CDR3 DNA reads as TGTGCCACCTTAACCTCCGGGACAGTCTACGAGCAGTACTTC.

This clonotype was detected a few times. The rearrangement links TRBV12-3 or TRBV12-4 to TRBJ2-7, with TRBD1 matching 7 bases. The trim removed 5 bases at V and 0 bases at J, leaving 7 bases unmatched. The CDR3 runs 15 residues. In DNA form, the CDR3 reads TGTGCCAGCAGTCCCACCCGACAGGGCTCCTACGAGCAGTACTTC. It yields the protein CASSPTRQGSYEQYF.

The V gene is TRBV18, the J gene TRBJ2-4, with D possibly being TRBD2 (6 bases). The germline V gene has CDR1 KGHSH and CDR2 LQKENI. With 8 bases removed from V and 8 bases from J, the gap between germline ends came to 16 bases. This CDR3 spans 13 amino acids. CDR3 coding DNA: TGTGCCAGCGCGAGGGACTTTAGGGACATTCAGTACTTC. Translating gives CASARDFRDIQYF. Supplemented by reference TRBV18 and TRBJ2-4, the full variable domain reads NAGVMQNPRHLVRRRGQEARLRCSPMKGHSHVYWYRQLPEEGLKFMVYLQKENIIDESGMPKERFSAEFPKEGPSILRIQQVVRGDSAAYFCASARDFRDIQYFGAGTRLSVL.

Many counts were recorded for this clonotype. The CDR3 DNA reads TGTGCCAGCAGCTCGGGACTAGCGGGGGGTCCGAGCTCCTACGAGCAGTACTTC. This sequence encodes CASSSGLAGGPSSYEQYF. V gene TRBV7-6 combines with J gene TRBJ2-7, with 15 bases fitting TRBD2. V lost 4 bases and J lost 0; bases outside the gene matches: 7. The CDR3 covers 18 residues. CDR1 and CDR2 (germline): SGHVS, FNYEAQ.

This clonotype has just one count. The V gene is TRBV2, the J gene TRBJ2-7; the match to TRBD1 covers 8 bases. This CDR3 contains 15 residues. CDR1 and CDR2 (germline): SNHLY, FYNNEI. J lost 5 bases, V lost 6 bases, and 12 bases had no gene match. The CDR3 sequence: CASRAPGQVYDEQYF. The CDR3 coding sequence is TGTGCCAGCAGGGCACCGGGACAGGTTTACGACGAGCAGTACTTC.

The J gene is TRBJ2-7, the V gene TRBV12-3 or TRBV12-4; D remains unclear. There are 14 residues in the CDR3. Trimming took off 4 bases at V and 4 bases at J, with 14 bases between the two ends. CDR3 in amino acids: CASSSVLTRYEQYF. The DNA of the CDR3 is TGTGCCAGCAGTTCCGTACTGACTCGGTACGAGCAGTACTTC.

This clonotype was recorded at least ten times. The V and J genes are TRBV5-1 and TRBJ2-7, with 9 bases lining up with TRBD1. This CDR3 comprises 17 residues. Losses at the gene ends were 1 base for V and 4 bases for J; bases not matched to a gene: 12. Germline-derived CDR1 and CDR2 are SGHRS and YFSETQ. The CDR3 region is CASSLFRPGQGSYEQYF. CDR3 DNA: TGCGCCAGCAGCTTGTTTCGCCCGGGACAGGGATCATACGAGCAGTACTTC.

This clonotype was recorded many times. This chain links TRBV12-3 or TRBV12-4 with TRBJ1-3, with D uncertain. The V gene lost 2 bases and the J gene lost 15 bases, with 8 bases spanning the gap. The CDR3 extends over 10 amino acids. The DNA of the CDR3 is TGTGCCAGCAGTTTAAGGGTCGCATATTTT. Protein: CASSLRVAYF.

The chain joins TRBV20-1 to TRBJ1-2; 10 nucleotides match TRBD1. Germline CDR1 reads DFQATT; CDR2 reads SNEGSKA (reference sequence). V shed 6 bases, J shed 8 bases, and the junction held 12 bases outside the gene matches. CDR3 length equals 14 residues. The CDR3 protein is CSAALGTGAGGYTF. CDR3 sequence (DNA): TGCAGTGCCGCCCTTGGGACAGGGGCAGGAGGCTACACCTTC.

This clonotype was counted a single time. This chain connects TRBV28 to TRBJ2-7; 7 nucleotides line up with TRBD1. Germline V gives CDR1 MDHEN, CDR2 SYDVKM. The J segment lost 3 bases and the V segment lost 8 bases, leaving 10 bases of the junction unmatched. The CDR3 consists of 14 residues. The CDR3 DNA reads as TGTGCCAGCCAAGATGAACAGGGGTACTACGAGCAGTACTTC. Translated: CASQDEQGYYEQYF.